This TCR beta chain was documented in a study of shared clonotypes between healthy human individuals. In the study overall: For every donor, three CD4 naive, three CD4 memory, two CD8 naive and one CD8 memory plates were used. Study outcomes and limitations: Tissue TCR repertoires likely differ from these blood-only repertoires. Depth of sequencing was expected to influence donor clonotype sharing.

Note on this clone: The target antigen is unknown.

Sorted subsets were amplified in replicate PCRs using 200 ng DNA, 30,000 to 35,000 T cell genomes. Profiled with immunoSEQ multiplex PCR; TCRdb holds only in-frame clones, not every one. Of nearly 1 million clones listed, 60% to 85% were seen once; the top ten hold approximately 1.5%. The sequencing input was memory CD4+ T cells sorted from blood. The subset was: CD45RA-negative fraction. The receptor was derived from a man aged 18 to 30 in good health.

The CDR3 loop is CASSDADRGTKNIQYF. The CDR3 DNA sequence: TGTGCCAGCAGTGACGCGGACAGGGGAACCAAAAACATTCAGTACTTC. This chain joins TRBV6-4 and TRBJ2-4, with 9 bases fitting TRBD1. Germline V lookup: CDR1 MRHNA, CDR2 SNTAGT. There are 16 residues in the CDR3. V lost 2 bases to trimming and J lost 2 bases; unmatched junction nucleotides: 4.